A single sample is the source of the 27 T cell receptor beta chains below, sequenced in a study of technical replicates of blood from several donors. Some clones are missing from TCRdb's copy, which holds only in-frame ones; the method was immunoSEQ multiplex PCR. Among some 70,000 clones listed, around 97% were seen once. Sequencing was carried out using T cells isolated from PBMCs. These receptors were obtained from a human donor in good health.

The chain recombines TRBV6-5 with TRBJ2-1; D is possibly TRBD1 (5 bases). Trimming shortened V by 2 bases and J by 2 bases, and 10 bases separated the two germline ends. CDR3 length: 15 residues. Germline lookup yields CDR1 MNHEY and CDR2 SVGAGI. In DNA form, the CDR3 reads TGTGCCAGCAGTTACGGGGCAGGGCCCTACAATGAGCAGTTCTTC. It encodes CASSYGAGPYNEQFF.

The chain combines TRBV5-6 with TRBJ2-7; 9 bases fit TRBD2. This CDR3 is 14 amino acids long. Per the germline V gene, CDR1 is SGHDT and CDR2 is YYEEEE. V shed 3 bases and J 9 bases; nucleotides not matched to a gene: 10. The CDR3 DNA is TGTGCCAGCAGCTCGTTAGCGGGAGTTCAGGTGCAGTACTTC. It specifies CASSSLAGVQVQYF. The full variable domain, rest sourced from reference TRBV5-6 and TRBJ2-7, is DAGVTQSPTHLIKTRGQQVTLRCSPKSGHDTVSWYQQALGQGPQFIFQYYEEEERQRGNFPDRFSGHQFPNYSSELNVNALLLGDSALYLCASSSLAGVQVQYFGPGTRLTVT.

The chain carries TRBV6-5 and TRBJ2-2, with TRBD2 as a possible D gene (6 bases). The germline V and J ends were trimmed by 5 bases and 8 bases, with 18 bases remaining between them. CDR3 length equals 15 residues. Germline V CDR1 and CDR2: MNHEY, SVGAGI. The CDR3, as DNA: TGTGCCAGCAGTATAATGAGCGGGTACTCGGGGGAGCTGTTTTTT. It translates to CASSIMSGYSGELFF.

The rearrangement uses TRBV6-1 and TRBJ2-5, with 10 bases lining up with TRBD2. Germline CDR1 MNHNS, CDR2 SASEGT. The CDR3 loop spans 15 amino acids. The V segment lost 2 bases and the J segment 2 bases; nucleotides outside the gene matches: 2. The CDR3: CASSELAGDQETQYF. In DNA form, the CDR3 reads TGTGCCAGCAGTGAACTAGCGGGAGATCAAGAGACCCAGTACTTC.

The CDR3 reads CASSARQVGTEAFF. CDR3 bases: TGTGCCAGCAGCGCAAGACAGGTGGGGACTGAAGCTTTCTTT. The chain recombines TRBV9 with TRBJ1-1; D possibly corresponds to TRBD1 (6 bases). Trimming shortened V by 3 bases and J by 5 bases, and 14 bases separated the two germline ends. Per germline, CDR1 SGDLS and CDR2 YYNGEE. The CDR3 sequence is 14 residues long.

The chain joins TRBV7-6 to TRBJ2-7; D is unresolved. The CDR3 has 13 amino acids. Germline-derived CDR1 and CDR2 are SGHVS and FNYEAQ. V lost 5 bases and J 0 bases, leaving 8 bases between the germline ends. The CDR3 loop reads CASSLPGSYEQYF. The CDR3 DNA follows: TGTGCCAGCAGCCTACCGGGCTCCTACGAGCAGTACTTC.

This chain joins TRBV5-1 and TRBJ2-1, with TRBD2 matching over 8 bases. V was pared by 3 bases and J by 2 bases, with 10 bases of the junction left unmatched. Germline loops: CDR1 SGHRS, CDR2 YFSETQ. The CDR3 runs to 17 residues. The CDR3 DNA is TGCGCCAGCAGCTCATTTCAGCGGGAGCGAACCTACAATGAGCAGTTCTTC. Protein product: CASSSFQRERTYNEQFF.

J is TRBJ2-7 and V is TRBV27, with TRBD1 as a possible D gene (5 bases). CDR3 length: 12 amino acids. V was pared by 5 bases and J by 3 bases, with 8 bases between. The germline CDR1 and CDR2 sequences are MNHEY and SMNVEV (reference sequence). CDR3 sequence reads: CASSDSVYEQYF. The CDR3 DNA follows: TGTGCCAGCAGTGACAGCGTCTACGAGCAGTACTTC.

V usage is TRBV19 and J usage is TRBJ1-5; D ambiguous. Germline CDR1 LNHDA, CDR2 SQIVND (reference sequence). There are 12 residues in the CDR3. The CDR3 DNA sequence: TGTGAGGGCCCGGGATGGACTCAGCCCCAGCATTTT. This encodes CEGPGWTQPQHF.

The chain employs TRBV6-5 and TRBJ2-2, with D hard to call. The CDR3 contains 16 residues. The V end lost 0 bases, the J end lost 1 base, and 9 bases lay between the germline ends. CDR1 MNHEY and CDR2 SVGAGI come from the germline V gene. The CDR3 is CASSYSTTMNTGELFF. For the CDR3, the DNA is TGTGCCAGCAGTTACTCGACGACAATGAACACCGGGGAGCTGTTTTTT.

This clone was recorded a few times. The V gene is TRBV6-1, the J gene TRBJ1-1, with D unresolved. The CDR3 is 11 amino acids. CDR1 and CDR2 from the germline V gene are MNHNS and SASEGT. V was clipped by 9 bases and J by 3 bases, with 8 bases between them. As DNA, the CDR3 is TGTGCCAGTGAGAGGTACACTGAAGCTTTCTTT. Translation gives CASERYTEAFF.

This clone was seen only once. This chain links TRBV19 with TRBJ1-1; 7 nucleotides align to TRBD1. The germline V gene has CDR1 LNHDA and CDR2 SQIVND (reference sequence). The CDR3 is 18 amino acids. V dropped 4 bases and J dropped 5; count of bases not matched to a gene: 19. The CDR3 coding sequence is TGTGCCAGTAGTAGCCGCAGTTGGGACAGTCAATCGGGAACTGAAGCTTTCTTT. It codes for CASSSRSWDSQSGTEAFF.

J is TRBJ2-2 and V is TRBV11-2; tentative D call: TRBD1 (6 bases). The CDR3 consists of 15 residues. The germline V gene has CDR1 SGHAT and CDR2 FQNNGV. V was shortened by 2 bases and J by 4 bases, with 11 bases between the two germline ends. The CDR3 DNA sequence: TGTGCCAGCAGCTTATTTATAGGGGGCACCGGGGAGCTGTTTTTT. It encodes CASSLFIGGTGELFF.

The chain has TRBV27 and TRBJ2-2; no definite D call. The germline gives CDR1 MNHEY, CDR2 SMNVEV (reference sequence). The V end lost 5 bases, the J end lost 1 base, and 11 bases lay between the germline ends. The CDR3 has 15 residues. CDR3 amino acids: CASSPFTENTGELFF. CDR3 sequence (DNA): TGTGCCAGCAGTCCTTTTACTGAGAACACCGGGGAGCTGTTTTTT.

The rearrangement links TRBV6-1 to TRBJ2-7; perhaps TRBD2 as D (6 bases). The CDR3 is 13 residues long. Per germline, CDR1 MNHNS and CDR2 SASEGT. Trimming removed 10 bases from V and 4 bases from J, with 17 bases in between. The CDR3 here is CATGSGGPYEQYF. DNA for the CDR3: TGTGCCACAGGGTCCGGGGGTCCTTACGAGCAGTACTTC.

J is TRBJ1-4 and V is TRBV19; 10 bases are a match to TRBD1. The CDR3 length is 15 residues. In germline, CDR1 is LNHDA, CDR2 SQIVND (reference sequence). V was pared by 4 bases and J by 4 bases, with 3 bases of the junction left unmatched. CDR3 DNA: TGTGCCAGTAGTAAAGGACAGGGGGTTAATGAAAAACTGTTTTTT. The encoded protein is CASSKGQGVNEKLFF.

The genes are TRBV5-1 and TRBJ2-7; 10 nucleotides match TRBD1. There are 17 residues in the CDR3. Germline V CDR1 and CDR2: SGHRS, YFSETQ. Losses at the gene ends were 5 bases for V and 4 bases for J; bases not matched to a gene: 15. For the CDR3, the DNA is TGCGCCAGCAGACCGACAGGGGGCGCCGGCCAGGCTTACGAGCAGTACTTC. As protein: CASRPTGGAGQAYEQYF. The complete variable domain, with remaining parts taken from reference TRBV5-1 and TRBJ2-7, reads KAGVTQTPRYLIKTRGQQVTLSCSPISGHRSVSWYQQTPGQGLQFLFEYFSETQRNKGNFPGRFSGRQFSNSRSEMNVSTLELGDSALYLCASRPTGGAGQAYEQYFGPGTRLTVT.

The CDR3 sequence: CASTGPSYEQYF. The CDR3 coding sequence is TGTGCCAGCACAGGCCCATCCTACGAGCAGTACTTC. This chain links TRBV6-6 with TRBJ2-7, with D unresolved. Germline CDR1 reads MNHNY; CDR2 reads SVGAGI (reference sequence). CDR3 length: 12 residues. V was shortened by 7 bases and J by 1 base, with 8 bases between the two germline ends.

This clone came up once. The chain uses TRBV28 and TRBJ2-3; 7 nucleotides line up with TRBD1. Germline-derived CDR1 and CDR2 are MDHEN and SYDVKM. V lost 6 bases, J lost 9 bases, and 9 bases stayed unmatched. The CDR3 is 13 residues long. CDR3 sequence reads: CASRGQTQVTQYF. The CDR3, as DNA: TGTGCCAGCAGGGGACAGACCCAGGTAACGCAGTATTTT.

The chain uses TRBV14 and TRBJ1-1; D not certain. V lost 2 bases and J lost 7, with 11 bases in between. This CDR3 is 13 amino acids long. CDR1 and CDR2 from the germline V gene are SGHDN and FVKESK. CDR3 sequence: CASSQWVANEAFF. CDR3 DNA sequence: TGTGCCAGCAGCCAATGGGTAGCCAATGAAGCTTTCTTT.

The chain couples TRBV5-1 to TRBJ1-5; D possibly corresponds to TRBD1 (5 bases). V lost 0 bases and J 4 bases, leaving 8 bases between the germline ends. The CDR3 is made up of 14 amino acids. Germline loops: CDR1 SGHRS, CDR2 YFSETQ. For the CDR3, the DNA is TGCGCCAGCAGCTTGGCAGGGTTGAATCAGCCCCAGCATTTT. Protein: CASSLAGLNQPQHF. The full variable domain, in which reference TRBV5-1 and TRBJ1-5 provide the parts outside the CDR3, is KAGVTQTPRYLIKTRGQQVTLSCSPISGHRSVSWYQQTPGQGLQFLFEYFSETQRNKGNFPGRFSGRQFSNSRSEMNVSTLELGDSALYLCASSLAGLNQPQHFGDGTRLSIL.

V and J are TRBV28 and TRBJ2-3; D unclear. Germline loops: CDR1 MDHEN, CDR2 SYDVKM. The CDR3 contains 12 residues. V lost 5 bases, J lost 1 base, and 4 bases lay in between. CDR3 loop: CASSPGTDTQYF. The CDR3, as DNA: TGTGCCAGCAGTCCGGGCACAGATACGCAGTATTTT.

This rearrangement joins TRBV4-2 to TRBJ1-1; D is unclear. From germline, CDR1 is LGHNA and CDR2 YNFKEQ. The CDR3 spans 14 residues. Between the trimmed V and J ends, which lost 0 bases and 6 bases, there was a span of 11 bases. The CDR3 protein is CASSQDEGIAEAFF. Here the CDR3 DNA reads TGTGCCAGCAGCCAAGATGAGGGTATCGCTGAAGCTTTCTTT.

The rearrangement joins TRBV7-9 to TRBJ1-2; 7 bases are a match to TRBD1. The CDR3 loop spans 13 amino acids. CDR1 is SEHNR, CDR2 FQNEAQ, per germline (reference sequence). J gave up 5 bases and V 5 bases, and 5 bases lay outside the gene matches. The CDR3 coding sequence is TGTGCCAGCAGCCTGGGACAGCTATATGGCTACACCTTC. Protein: CASSLGQLYGYTF.

This chain connects TRBV10-3 to TRBJ1-5, with 9 positions matching TRBD1. The CDR3 loop spans 14 amino acids. The V segment lost 8 bases and the J segment 4 bases; nucleotides outside the gene matches: 6. CDR1 is ENHRY and CDR2 is SYGVKD in the germline V gene. Written as DNA, the CDR3 is TGTGCCATCGGGGACAGGGAGTGGAATCAGCCCCAGCATTTT. Translation: CAIGDREWNQPQHF.

The chain employs TRBV18 and TRBJ2-2; a possible D gene is TRBD1 (5 bases). The CDR3 consists of 15 residues. Germline values: CDR1 KGHSH, CDR2 LQKENI. V was trimmed by 3 bases and J by 4 bases, leaving 12 bases between them. CDR3 sequence reads: CASSPQGKGTGELFF. CDR3 nucleotide sequence: TGTGCCAGCTCACCCCAGGGAAAGGGCACCGGGGAGCTGTTTTTT.

This sequence joins TRBV10-1 and TRBJ2-7; 7 positions match TRBD1. CDR1 is WNHNN and CDR2 is SYGVQD in the germline V gene (reference sequence). Trimming cost V 2 bases and J 3 bases; bases outside gene matches: 4. The CDR3 runs to 14 residues. CDR3 in amino acids: CASSERTGLYEQYF. CDR3 sequence (DNA): TGCGCCAGCAGTGAGAGGACAGGACTCTACGAGCAGTACTTC.